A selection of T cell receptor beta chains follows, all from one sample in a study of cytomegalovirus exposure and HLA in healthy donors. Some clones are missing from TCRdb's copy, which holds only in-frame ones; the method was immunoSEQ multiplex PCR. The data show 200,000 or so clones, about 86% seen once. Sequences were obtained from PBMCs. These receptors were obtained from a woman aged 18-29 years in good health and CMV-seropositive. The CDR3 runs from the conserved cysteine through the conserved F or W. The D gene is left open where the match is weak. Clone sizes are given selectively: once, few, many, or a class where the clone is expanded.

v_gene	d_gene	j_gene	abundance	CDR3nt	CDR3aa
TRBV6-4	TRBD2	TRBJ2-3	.	TGTGCCAGCAGTTTCATAGCGGGGGGGCCATCAGATACGCAGTATTTT	CASSFIAGGPSDTQYF
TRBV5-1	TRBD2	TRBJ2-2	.	TGCGCCAGCAGCGGGACTAGTACCGGGGAGCTGTTTTTT	CASSGTSTGELFF
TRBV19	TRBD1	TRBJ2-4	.	TGTGCCAGTAGGGGACAGCCACTAGCCAAAAACATTCAGTACTTC	CASRGQPLAKNIQYF
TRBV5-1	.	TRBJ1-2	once	TGCGCCAGCAGCTTGGATACACATGGCTACACCTTC	CASSLDTHGYTF
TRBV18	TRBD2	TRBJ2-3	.	TGTGCCAGCAAAGGGACTAGCGGGGGCACAGATACGCAGTATTTT	CASKGTSGGTDTQYF
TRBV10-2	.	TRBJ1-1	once	TGCGCCAGCGGGATTACAGGGAACACTGAAGCTTTCTTT	CASGITGNTEAFF
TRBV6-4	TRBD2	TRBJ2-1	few	TGTGCCAGCAGTGGCTCCAGCGGGGGGGCACTGAGGCAGTTCTTC	CASSGSSGGALRQFF
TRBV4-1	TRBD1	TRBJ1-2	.	TGCGCCAGCAGCCAGATAACAGGGGGCGGCTATGGCTACACCTTC	CASSQITGGGYGYTF
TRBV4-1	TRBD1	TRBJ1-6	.	TGCGCCAGCAGCCAAGGGGGCGGGACAGGGTGGAGTTCACCCCTCCACTTT	CASSQGGGTGWSSPLHF
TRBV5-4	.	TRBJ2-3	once	TGTGCCAGCAGCTTCGGGGGGCCCCGTCTCACAGATACGCAGTATTTT	CASSFGGPRLTDTQYF
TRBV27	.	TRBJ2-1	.	TGTGCCAGCAGTTTACTGGGGGGGCTCAATGAGCAGTTCTTC	CASSLLGGLNEQFF
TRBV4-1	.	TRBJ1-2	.	TGCGCCAGCAGCCAAGATAACACTACCCCTATGGCGGGCTACACCTTC	CASSQDNTTPMAGYTF
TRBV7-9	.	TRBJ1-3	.	TGTGCCAGCAGCTTAGTGACAGTTGGAAACACCATATATTTT	CASSLVTVGNTIYF
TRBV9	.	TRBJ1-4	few	TGTGCCAGCAGCGTAGTAGCGGGGGCTTATGAAAAACTGTTTTTT	CASSVVAGAYEKLFF
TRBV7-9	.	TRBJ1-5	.	TGTGCCGTCGGACAGAGCGTGGGGAATCAGCCCCAGCATTTT	CAVGQSVGNQPQHF
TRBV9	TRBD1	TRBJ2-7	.	TGTGCCAGCAGCGTAACGGGACAGGGCACGCGTGAGCAGTACTTC	CASSVTGQGTREQYF
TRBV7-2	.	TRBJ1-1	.	TGTGCCAGCAGCCTTTCCGCAGGGATGAACACTGAAGCTTTCTTT	CASSLSAGMNTEAFF
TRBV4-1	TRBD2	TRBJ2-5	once	TGCGCCAGCAGCCAGATCGCGGGGGGGGGAGAGACCCAGTACTTC	CASSQIAGGGETQYF
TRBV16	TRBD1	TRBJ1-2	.	TGTGCCAGCAGCCAACGGACAGGGAATGGGCATGGCTACACCTTC	CASSQRTGNGHGYTF
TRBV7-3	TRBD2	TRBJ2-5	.	TGTGCCAGCAGCTCCTCCGGGACTAATAAAGAGACCCAGTACTTC	CASSSSGTNKETQYF
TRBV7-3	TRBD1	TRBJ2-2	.	TGTGCCAGCAGGACAGGGGCGAGGACCGGGGAGCTGTTTTTT	CASRTGARTGELFF
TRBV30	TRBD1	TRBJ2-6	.	TGTGCCTGGGGACAGGGAGTCTCCGTCCTGACTTTC	CAWGQGVSVLTF
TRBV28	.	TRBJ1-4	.	TGTGCCAGCAGTTTTCCAGGATCCTCGTCTAATGAAAAACTGTTTTTT	CASSFPGSSSNEKLFF
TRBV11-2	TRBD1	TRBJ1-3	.	TGTGCCAGCACGGACAGGGTGGGAGGAAACACCATATATTTT	CASTDRVGGNTIYF
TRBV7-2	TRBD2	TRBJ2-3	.	TGTGCCAGCAGCTTAGAGATAGCGGGGGGGCGAAATACGCAGTATTTT	CASSLEIAGGRNTQYF
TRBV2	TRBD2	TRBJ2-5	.	TGTGCCAGCAGAGCCCGGGACTACGGAGAGACCCAGTACTTC	CASRARDYGETQYF
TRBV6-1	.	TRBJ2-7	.	TGTGCCAGCAGTGAATTACTTAGCGAGCAGTACTTC	CASSELLSEQYF
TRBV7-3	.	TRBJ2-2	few	TGTGCCAGCAGACAAACCGGGGAGCTGTTTTTT	CASRQTGELFF
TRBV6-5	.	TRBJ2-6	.	TGTGCCAGCAGTTTAGGAGGGGCTGGGGCCAACGTCCTGACTTTC	CASSLGGAGANVLTF
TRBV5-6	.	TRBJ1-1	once	TGTGCCAGCAACCCGCTCGGGGGTCTGAACACTGAAGCTTTCTTT	CASNPLGGLNTEAFF
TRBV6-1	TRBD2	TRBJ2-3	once	TGTGCCAGCAGGGCTAGCGGGGGGAAAGATACGCAGTATTTT	CASRASGGKDTQYF
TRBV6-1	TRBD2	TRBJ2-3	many	TGTGCCAGCAGTGAACTAGCGGGGGGGCCAGATACGCAGTATTTT	CASSELAGGPDTQYF
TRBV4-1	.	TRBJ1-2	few	TGCGCCAGCAGCCAGACAGACAACTATGGCTACACCTTC	CASSQTDNYGYTF
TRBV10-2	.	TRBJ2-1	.	TGCGCCAGCAGTGAGTCGGGCAGCTCGAATGAGCAGTTCTTC	CASSESGSSNEQFF
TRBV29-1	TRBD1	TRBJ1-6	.	TGCAGCGTTGAGGACAGGGTTGGCTCACCCCTCCACTTT	CSVEDRVGSPLHF
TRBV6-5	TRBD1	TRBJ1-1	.	TGTGCCAGCAGCCCGGACAGGGGGCGGACTGAAGCTTTCTTT	CASSPDRGRTEAFF
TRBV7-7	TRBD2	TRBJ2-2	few	TGTGCTAGCAGCTTAACCGCTAGCGGGGGGGCCGGGGAGCTGTTTTTT	CASSLTASGGAGELFF
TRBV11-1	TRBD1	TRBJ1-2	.	TGTGCCAGCAGCCCAGGGACAGGAAAAAGCACCTTC	CASSPGTGKSTF
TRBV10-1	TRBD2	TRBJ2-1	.	TGCGCCAGCAGCGTCGGACTAGCCAGTGAGCAGTTCTTC	CASSVGLASEQFF
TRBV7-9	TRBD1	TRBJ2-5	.	TGTGCCAGCAGCTTCCAGGGGGCAGGGGAGACCCAGTACTTC	CASSFQGAGETQYF
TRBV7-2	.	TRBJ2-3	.	TGTGCCAGCAGCTTAGGTGCAAGACTCAGCACAGATACGCAGTATTTT	CASSLGARLSTDTQYF
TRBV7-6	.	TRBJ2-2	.	TGTGCCAGCAGCTATACCACAGGATCATCCGGGGAGCTGTTTTTT	CASSYTTGSSGELFF
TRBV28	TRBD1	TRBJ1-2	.	TGTGCCACCGGGACAGGGTCGCATTTCAAGGGCTACACCTTC	CATGTGSHFKGYTF
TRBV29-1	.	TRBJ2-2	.	TGCAGCGTGTTAACAGGGTTTAACACCGGGGAGCTGTTTTTT	CSVLTGFNTGELFF
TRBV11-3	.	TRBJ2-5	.	TGTGCCAGCAAAGGCGGGGCAGCCCAAGAGACCCAGTACTTC	CASKGGAAQETQYF
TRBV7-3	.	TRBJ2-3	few	TGTGCCAGCAGCTTAGAACCCTCCCAGCGGACCACAGATACGCAGTATTTT	CASSLEPSQRTTDTQYF